The sequence of this TCR beta chain was determined in a study of regulatory T cells in long-lasting Graves disease. This clonotype came up many times. V gave up 5 bases and J gave up 8 bases, with 21 bases separating them. The CDR3 totals 15 residues. CDR1 and CDR2 (germline): LNHDA, SQIVND (reference sequence). Both iRepertoire HTBI primers and Arm-PCR of CDR3 regions were used to build the TCR beta libraries. TCRdb re-analysed the multiplex PCR reads in MiXCR, keeping a single row per CDR3 protein. The sample yields roughly 560,000 distinct CDR3 sequences, 12% seen once. Sample time point: newly diagnosed GD, antithyroid drugs for less than 3 months. Researchers made the TCR library from RNA that was extracted from PBMCs. This sample was also put to use in a study of T cells in Graves' hyperthyroidism and ophthalmopathy.

The sequencing here drew on peripheral blood mononuclear cells (PBMCs), taken at new diagnosis, from a patient treated with antithyroid drugs. The receptor was isolated from a woman aged 25 to 39 with Graves disease. The chain is built from TRBV19 and TRBJ1-2; a weak D match, TRBD1 (5 bases). Here the CDR3 reads CASSPLIGQSDGYTF. For the CDR3, the DNA is TGTGCCAGTAGTCCACTAATAGGACAATCGGACGGCTACACCTTC.